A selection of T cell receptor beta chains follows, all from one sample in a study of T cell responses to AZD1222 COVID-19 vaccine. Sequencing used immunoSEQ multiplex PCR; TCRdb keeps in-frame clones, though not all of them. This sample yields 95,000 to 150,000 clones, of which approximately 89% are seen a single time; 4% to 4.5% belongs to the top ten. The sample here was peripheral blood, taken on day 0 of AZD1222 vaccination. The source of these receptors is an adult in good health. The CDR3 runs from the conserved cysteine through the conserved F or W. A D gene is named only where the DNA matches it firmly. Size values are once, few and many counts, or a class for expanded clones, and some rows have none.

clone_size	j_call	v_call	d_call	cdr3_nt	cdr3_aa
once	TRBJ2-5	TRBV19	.	TGTGCCAGTAGTGGCAGTACTCAAGAGACCCAGTACTTC	CASSGSTQETQYF
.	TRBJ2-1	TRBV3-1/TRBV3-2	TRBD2	TGTGCCAGCAGCCCTGAAGACCCAGCGGGAGTATACAATGAGCAGTTCTTC	CASSPEDPAGVYNEQFF
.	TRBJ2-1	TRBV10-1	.	TGCGCCAGCAGGGACACCGACCGTAATGAGCAGTTCTTC	CASRDTDRNEQFF
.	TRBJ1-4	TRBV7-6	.	TGTGCCAGCAGCTTATTAGGTCCCGAAAAACTGTTTTTT	CASSLLGPEKLFF
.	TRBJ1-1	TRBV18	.	TGTGCCAGCTCACCACCTGCGGGGAGGACTGAAGCTTTCTTT	CASSPPAGRTEAFF
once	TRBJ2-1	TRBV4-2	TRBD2	TGTGCCAGCAGCCCTCTAGCGGGAGCAAACAATGAGCAGTTCTTC	CASSPLAGANNEQFF
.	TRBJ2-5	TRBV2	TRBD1	TGTGCCAGCAGTGTTAGACAGGGGATTAGAAAGACCCAGTACTTC	CASSVRQGIRKTQYF
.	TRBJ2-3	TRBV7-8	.	TGTGCCAGCAGCTTAGCCGACAGGAGGAGAACAGATACGCAGTATTTT	CASSLADRRRTDTQYF
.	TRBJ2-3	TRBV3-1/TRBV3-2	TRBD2	TGTGCCAGCAGCCCTTGGGGGGGGAAAAGCACAGATACGCAGTATTTT	CASSPWGGKSTDTQYF
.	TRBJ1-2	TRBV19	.	TGTGCCAGTGGTCACTATGGCTACACCTTC	CASGHYGYTF
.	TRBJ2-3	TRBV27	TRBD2	TGTGCCAGCAGTTCTCCAGCGGGGGCTCTCACAGATACGCAGTATTTT	CASSSPAGALTDTQYF
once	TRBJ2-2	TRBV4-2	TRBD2	TGTGCCAGCAGCCAAGATCGTTTGCGGGAGACCATCCTTTACGTCGGGGAGCTGTTTTTT	CASSQDRLRETILYVGELFF
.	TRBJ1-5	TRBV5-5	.	TGTGCCAGCAGCTCGACTCACGAGGCTAGCAATCAGCCCCAGCATTTT	CASSSTHEASNQPQHF
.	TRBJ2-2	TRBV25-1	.	TGTGCCAGCAGTTCCCCGCTCCCCCGTAGAGAGCTGTTTTTT	CASSSPLPRRELFF
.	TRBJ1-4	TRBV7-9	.	TGTGCCAGCAGCACAGGGACAACTAATGAAAAACTGTTTTTT	CASSTGTTNEKLFF
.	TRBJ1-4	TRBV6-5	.	TGTGCCAGCAGTTACGGGCTGTCTAATGAAAAACTGTTTTTT	CASSYGLSNEKLFF
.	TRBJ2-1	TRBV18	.	TGTGCCAGCTCACAGGGGGACTCCTACAATGAGCAGTTCTTC	CASSQGDSYNEQFF
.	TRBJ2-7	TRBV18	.	TGTGCCAGCTCATCAACCGGGTCCACCTACGAGCAGTACTTC	CASSSTGSTYEQYF
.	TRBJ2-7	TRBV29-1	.	TGCAGCGTTGAGGGGCCGGCCGGAGCGCTATACGAGCAGTACTTC	CSVEGPAGALYEQYF
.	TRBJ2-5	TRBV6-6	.	TGTACCAGCACCATCGGGTCAGCCCTGGGAGAGACCCAGTACTTC	CTSTIGSALGETQYF
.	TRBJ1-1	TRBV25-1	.	TGTGCCAGCAGTGTGGGGCTGATCGCTGAAGCTTTCTTT	CASSVGLIAEAFF
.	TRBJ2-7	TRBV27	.	TGTGCCAGCAGTACTAGGGGTGGGGCCGGTGTGGGGTACGAGCAGTACTTC	CASSTRGGAGVGYEQYF
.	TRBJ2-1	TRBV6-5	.	TGTGCCAGCAGTACCCCGACAAATTCCAATGAGCAGTTCTTC	CASSTPTNSNEQFF
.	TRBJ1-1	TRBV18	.	TGTGCCAGCTCACCGCCAGGAGTACGGGGCGGCACTGAAGCTTTCTTT	CASSPPGVRGGTEAFF
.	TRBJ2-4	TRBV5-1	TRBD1	TGCGCCAGCAGCGTTGGACAGGGAAACATTCAGTACTTC	CASSVGQGNIQYF
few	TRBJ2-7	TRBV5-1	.	TGCGCCAGCAGCTTGGTAGTTCAGCCCTACGAGCAGTACTTC	CASSLVVQPYEQYF
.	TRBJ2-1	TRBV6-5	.	TGTGCCAGCAGCGCCCCGGGTCCCGGACAGTTCTTC	CASSAPGPGQFF
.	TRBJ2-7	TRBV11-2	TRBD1	TGTGCCAGCAGCTGGACAGGAAGCCTATCGGGTGAGCAGTACTTC	CASSWTGSLSGEQYF
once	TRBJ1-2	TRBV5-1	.	TGCGCCAGCAGTCAGGGGCCGCGGTCCCCCTATGGCTACACCTTC	CASSQGPRSPYGYTF
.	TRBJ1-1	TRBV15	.	TGTGCCACCAGCAGAGATCCTCAGGCCAACACTGAAGCTTTCTTT	CATSRDPQANTEAFF
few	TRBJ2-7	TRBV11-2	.	TGTGCCAGCAGCTTGAGGTTGGACCGCTCCTACGAGCAGTACTTC	CASSLRLDRSYEQYF
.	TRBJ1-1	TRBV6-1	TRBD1	TGTGCCAGCTGTGACAGGGGAGAGATGAACACTGAAGCTTTCTTT	CASCDRGEMNTEAFF